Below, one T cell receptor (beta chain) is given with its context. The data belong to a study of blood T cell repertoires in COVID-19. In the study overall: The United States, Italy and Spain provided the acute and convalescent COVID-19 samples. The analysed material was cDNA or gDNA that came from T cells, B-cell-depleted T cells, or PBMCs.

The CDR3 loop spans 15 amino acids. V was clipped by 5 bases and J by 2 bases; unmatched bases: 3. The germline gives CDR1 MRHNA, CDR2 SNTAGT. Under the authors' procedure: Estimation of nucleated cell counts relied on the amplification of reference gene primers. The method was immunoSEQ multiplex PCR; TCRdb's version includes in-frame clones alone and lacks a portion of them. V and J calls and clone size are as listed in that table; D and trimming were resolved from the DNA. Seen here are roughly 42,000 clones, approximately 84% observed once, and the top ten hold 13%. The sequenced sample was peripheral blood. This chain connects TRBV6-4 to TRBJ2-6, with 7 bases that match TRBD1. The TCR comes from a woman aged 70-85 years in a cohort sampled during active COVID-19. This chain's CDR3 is CASSPDRAGANVLTF. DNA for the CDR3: TGTGCCAGCAGTCCCGACAGGGCTGGGGCCAACGTCCTGACTTTC.